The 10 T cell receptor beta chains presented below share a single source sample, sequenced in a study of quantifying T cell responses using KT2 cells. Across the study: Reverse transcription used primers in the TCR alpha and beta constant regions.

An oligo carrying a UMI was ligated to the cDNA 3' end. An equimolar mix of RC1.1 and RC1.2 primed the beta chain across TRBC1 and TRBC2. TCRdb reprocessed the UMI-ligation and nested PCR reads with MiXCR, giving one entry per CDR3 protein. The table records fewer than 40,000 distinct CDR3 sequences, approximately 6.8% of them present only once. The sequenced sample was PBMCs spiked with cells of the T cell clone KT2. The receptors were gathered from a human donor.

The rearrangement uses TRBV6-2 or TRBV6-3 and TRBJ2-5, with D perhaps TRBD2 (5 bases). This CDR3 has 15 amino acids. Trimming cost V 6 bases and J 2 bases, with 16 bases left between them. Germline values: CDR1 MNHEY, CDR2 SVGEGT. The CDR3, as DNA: TGTGCCAGCAGCCACCGGGGAGCGGCTCAAGAGACCCAGTACTTC. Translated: CASSHRGAAQETQYF.

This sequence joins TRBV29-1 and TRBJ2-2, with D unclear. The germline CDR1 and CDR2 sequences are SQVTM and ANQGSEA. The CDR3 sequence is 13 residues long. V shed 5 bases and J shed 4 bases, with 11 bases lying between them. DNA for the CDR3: TGCAGCGTTTCTCTGGGTGGCACCGGGGAGCTGTTTTTT. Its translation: CSVSLGGTGELFF.

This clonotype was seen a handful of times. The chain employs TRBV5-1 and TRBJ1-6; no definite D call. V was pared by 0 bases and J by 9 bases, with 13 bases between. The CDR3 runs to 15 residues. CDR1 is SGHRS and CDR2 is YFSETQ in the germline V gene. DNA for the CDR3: TGCGCCAGCAGCTTGGAGTACCGGGGTTCTTCACCCCTCCACTTT. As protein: CASSLEYRGSSPLHF.

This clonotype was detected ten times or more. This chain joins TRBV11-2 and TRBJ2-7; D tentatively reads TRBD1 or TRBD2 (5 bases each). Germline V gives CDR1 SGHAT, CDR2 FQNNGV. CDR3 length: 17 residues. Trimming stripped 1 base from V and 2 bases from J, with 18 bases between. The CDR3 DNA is TGTGCCAGCAGCTTAGTGGGGACGACCGAACCGACCTACGAGCAGTACTTC. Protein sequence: CASSLVGTTEPTYEQYF.

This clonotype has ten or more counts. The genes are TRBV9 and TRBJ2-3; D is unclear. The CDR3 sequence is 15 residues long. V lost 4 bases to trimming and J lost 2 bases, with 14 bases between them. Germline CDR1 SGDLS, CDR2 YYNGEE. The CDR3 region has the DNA TGTGCCAGCAGCCGCCCGCAAACTATCACAGATACGCAGTATTTT. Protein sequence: CASSRPQTITDTQYF.

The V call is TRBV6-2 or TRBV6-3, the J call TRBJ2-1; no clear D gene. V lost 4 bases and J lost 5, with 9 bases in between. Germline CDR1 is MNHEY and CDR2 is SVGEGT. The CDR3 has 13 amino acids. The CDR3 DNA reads TGTGCCAGCAGTTGGGGAATAAACAATGAGCAGTTCTTC. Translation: CASSWGINNEQFF.

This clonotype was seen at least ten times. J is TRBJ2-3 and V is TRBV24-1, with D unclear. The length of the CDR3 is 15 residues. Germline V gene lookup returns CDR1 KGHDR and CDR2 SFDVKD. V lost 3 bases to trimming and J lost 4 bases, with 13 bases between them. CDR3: CATSDPARTADTQYF. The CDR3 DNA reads TGTGCCACCAGTGATCCCGCCCGGACGGCAGATACGCAGTATTTT.

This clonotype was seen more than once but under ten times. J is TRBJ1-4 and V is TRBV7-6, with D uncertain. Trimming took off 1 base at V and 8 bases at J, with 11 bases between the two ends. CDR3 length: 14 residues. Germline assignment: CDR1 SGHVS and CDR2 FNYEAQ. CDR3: CASSLVPLSEKLFF. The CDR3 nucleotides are TGTGCCAGCAGCTTAGTACCTCTATCAGAAAAACTGTTTTTT.

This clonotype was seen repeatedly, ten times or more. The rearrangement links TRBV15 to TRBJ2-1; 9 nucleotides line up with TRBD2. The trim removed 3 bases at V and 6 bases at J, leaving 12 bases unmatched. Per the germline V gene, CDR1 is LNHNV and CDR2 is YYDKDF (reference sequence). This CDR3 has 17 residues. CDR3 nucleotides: TGTGCCACCAGCAGCCCCAGGGGAGGACTAGCGAGCAATGAGCAGTTCTTC. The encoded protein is CATSSPRGGLASNEQFF.

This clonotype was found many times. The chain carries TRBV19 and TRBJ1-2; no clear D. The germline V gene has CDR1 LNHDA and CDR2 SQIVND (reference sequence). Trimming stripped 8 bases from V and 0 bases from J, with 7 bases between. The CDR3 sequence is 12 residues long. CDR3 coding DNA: TGTGCCAGTCGGAAGACTAACTATGGCTACACCTTC. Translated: CASRKTNYGYTF.